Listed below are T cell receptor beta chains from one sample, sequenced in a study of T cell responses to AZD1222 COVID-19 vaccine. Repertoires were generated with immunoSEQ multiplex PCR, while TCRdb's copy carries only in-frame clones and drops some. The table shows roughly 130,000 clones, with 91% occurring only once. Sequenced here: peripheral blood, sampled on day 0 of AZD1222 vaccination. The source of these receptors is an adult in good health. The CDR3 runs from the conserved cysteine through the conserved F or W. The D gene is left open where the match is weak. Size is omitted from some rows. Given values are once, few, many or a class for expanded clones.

CDR3nt: TGTGCCAGCAGCGTAGAAGAGGTCGAGAGGTTGGATACGCAGTATTTT
CDR3aa: CASSVEEVERLDTQYF
abundance: .
d_gene: .
j_gene: TRBJ2-3
v_gene: TRBV9

CDR3nt: TGTGCCAGCAGCCAAGAAGTAGGTTTCTATGGCTACACCTTC
CDR3aa: CASSQEVGFYGYTF
abundance: .
d_gene: .
j_gene: TRBJ1-2
v_gene: TRBV4-2

CDR3nt: TGTGCCAGCAGCCAAGATTCGGGTGGAAACACCATATATTTT
CDR3aa: CASSQDSGGNTIYF
abundance: .
d_gene: .
j_gene: TRBJ1-3
v_gene: TRBV4-2

CDR3nt: TGTGCCATCAGTGAGGCTCAGGGATATGAAAAACTGTTTTTT
CDR3aa: CAISEAQGYEKLFF
abundance: .
d_gene: .
j_gene: TRBJ1-4
v_gene: TRBV10-3

CDR3nt: TGTGCCAGCGGTGACAGGGGGCGAAACACCATATATTTT
CDR3aa: CASGDRGRNTIYF
abundance: .
d_gene: TRBD1
j_gene: TRBJ1-3
v_gene: TRBV27

CDR3nt: TGTGCCAGCAGCCTCTTATACGGGGGGAACACCATATATTTT
CDR3aa: CASSLLYGGNTIYF
abundance: .
d_gene: .
j_gene: TRBJ1-3
v_gene: TRBV9

CDR3nt: TGTGCCAGCAGTGAGAGGGATCCTCAAGGCGGGGAGCTGTTTTTT
CDR3aa: CASSERDPQGGELFF
abundance: .
d_gene: .
j_gene: TRBJ2-2
v_gene: TRBV2

CDR3nt: TGTGCCAGTAGTATAGGGGAAAAAGCTTTCTTT
CDR3aa: CASSIGEKAFF
abundance: .
d_gene: .
j_gene: TRBJ1-1
v_gene: TRBV19

CDR3nt: TGTGCCAGTAGTATAGGGACAGGGCACACAGATACGCAGTATTTT
CDR3aa: CASSIGTGHTDTQYF
abundance: .
d_gene: TRBD1
j_gene: TRBJ2-3
v_gene: TRBV19

CDR3nt: TGCGCCAGCAGCTTGAACCCAGGTCGGGATACGCAGTATTTT
CDR3aa: CASSLNPGRDTQYF
abundance: .
d_gene: .
j_gene: TRBJ2-3
v_gene: TRBV5-1

CDR3nt: TGTGCCATCAGTGATGCCCAGCGGGAGGGTCCCGGGGAGCTGTTTTTT
CDR3aa: CAISDAQREGPGELFF
abundance: .
d_gene: TRBD2
j_gene: TRBJ2-2
v_gene: TRBV10-3

CDR3nt: TGTGCCAGCCGGGGACAGATGAACACTGAAGCTTTCTTT
CDR3aa: CASRGQMNTEAFF
abundance: .
d_gene: TRBD1
j_gene: TRBJ1-1
v_gene: TRBV12-3/TRBV12-4

CDR3nt: TGTGCCAGCAGCTTAGCCCGTGAAGGAGGGAACACTGAAGCTTTCTTT
CDR3aa: CASSLAREGGNTEAFF
abundance: .
d_gene: .
j_gene: TRBJ1-1
v_gene: TRBV11-2

CDR3nt: TGTGCTAGTGGTTTTGGGACTAGCGTCTACGAGCAGTACTTC
CDR3aa: CASGFGTSVYEQYF
abundance: .
d_gene: TRBD2
j_gene: TRBJ2-7
v_gene: TRBV12-5

CDR3nt: TGTGCCAGCAGCCGCCGGGACAGGGTCTATGGCTACACCTTC
CDR3aa: CASSRRDRVYGYTF
abundance: .
d_gene: TRBD1
j_gene: TRBJ1-2
v_gene: TRBV7-2

CDR3nt: TGTGCCTGGGTCCGTAAGGAGGGGGCCTCTGAAGCTTTCTTT
CDR3aa: CAWVRKEGASEAFF
abundance: .
d_gene: TRBD1
j_gene: TRBJ1-1
v_gene: TRBV30

CDR3nt: TGTGCCAGCAGACTCTTTGGAGGGCAAGCTTTCTTT
CDR3aa: CASRLFGGQAFF
abundance: .
d_gene: .
j_gene: TRBJ1-1
v_gene: TRBV27

CDR3nt: TGTGCCAGCAGCTTGGGGGCCCAGGAAGGGAGTGAAAAACTGTTTTTT
CDR3aa: CASSLGAQEGSEKLFF
abundance: .
d_gene: .
j_gene: TRBJ1-4
v_gene: TRBV5-4

CDR3nt: TGTGCCACCAGCAGAGATGGAACAGAGGGAGATACGCAGTATTTT
CDR3aa: CATSRDGTEGDTQYF
abundance: .
d_gene: .
j_gene: TRBJ2-3
v_gene: TRBV15

CDR3nt: TGTGCCAGCAAAATCCGGGACGGACCCTACGAGCAGTACTTC
CDR3aa: CASKIRDGPYEQYF
abundance: .
d_gene: .
j_gene: TRBJ2-7
v_gene: TRBV6-5

CDR3nt: TGTGCCAGCTCACTGTTCAGGGGGAATTCACCCCTCCACTTT
CDR3aa: CASSLFRGNSPLHF
abundance: .
d_gene: TRBD1
j_gene: TRBJ1-6
v_gene: TRBV18

CDR3nt: TGTGCCAGCAGCTCGGCCGGGACCCACGGGAATGAGCAGTTCTTC
CDR3aa: CASSSAGTHGNEQFF
abundance: .
d_gene: .
j_gene: TRBJ2-1
v_gene: TRBV7-2

CDR3nt: TGTGCCAGCAGTTACTCAGGACTGAAAAGGTTAGAGACCCAGTACTTC
CDR3aa: CASSYSGLKRLETQYF
abundance: .
d_gene: .
j_gene: TRBJ2-5
v_gene: TRBV6-2/TRBV6-3

CDR3nt: TGTGCCAGCAGTGAATCCCCGTGGAATGAGCAGTTCTTC
CDR3aa: CASSESPWNEQFF
abundance: .
d_gene: .
j_gene: TRBJ2-1
v_gene: TRBV6-1

CDR3nt: TGCGCCAGCAGCCTGAATGGACAGGGTAGGACTGAAGCTTTCTTT
CDR3aa: CASSLNGQGRTEAFF
abundance: .
d_gene: TRBD1
j_gene: TRBJ1-1
v_gene: TRBV5-1

CDR3nt: TGTGCCAGCAGCGCCGGACAGGAGAACACTGAAGCTTTCTTT
CDR3aa: CASSAGQENTEAFF
abundance: .
d_gene: TRBD1
j_gene: TRBJ1-1
v_gene: TRBV5-4

CDR3nt: TGTGCCAGCAGGAATAGCAGGGACACTGAAGCTTTCTTT
CDR3aa: CASRNSRDTEAFF
abundance: .
d_gene: .
j_gene: TRBJ1-1
v_gene: TRBV5-4

CDR3nt: TGTGCCAGCAGTTGGACTAGCGGGAGCAACAATGAGCAGTTCTTC
CDR3aa: CASSWTSGSNNEQFF
abundance: once
d_gene: TRBD2
j_gene: TRBJ2-1
v_gene: TRBV6-5

CDR3nt: TGTGCCAGCAGTTACTTCGGGGACGGCGACGGGTCCTACGAGCAGTACTTC
CDR3aa: CASSYFGDGDGSYEQYF
abundance: .
d_gene: .
j_gene: TRBJ2-7
v_gene: TRBV6-2/TRBV6-3

CDR3nt: TGTGCCTGGAGCTTAGACAGGGCTGGCGGAAACACCATATATTTT
CDR3aa: CAWSLDRAGGNTIYF
abundance: .
d_gene: TRBD1
j_gene: TRBJ1-3
v_gene: TRBV30

CDR3nt: TGTGCCATTTCCCCCCGGTCAGGGGCCTCTGAGACCCAGTACTTC
CDR3aa: CAISPRSGASETQYF
abundance: .
d_gene: .
j_gene: TRBJ2-5
v_gene: TRBV10-3

CDR3nt: TGCAGCGTTGCTACAGGGGGCGTCACAGATACGCAGTATTTT
CDR3aa: CSVATGGVTDTQYF
abundance: .
d_gene: TRBD1
j_gene: TRBJ2-3
v_gene: TRBV29-1

CDR3nt: TGTGCCAGCTCAATCCTTCAATCGGGTGGCTACACCTTC
CDR3aa: CASSILQSGGYTF
abundance: .
d_gene: .
j_gene: TRBJ1-2
v_gene: TRBV5-4

CDR3nt: TGTGCCAGTAGTCTCCGGGGACAGGGGGCGAACACTGAAGCTTTCTTT
CDR3aa: CASSLRGQGANTEAFF
abundance: .
d_gene: TRBD1
j_gene: TRBJ1-1
v_gene: TRBV19

CDR3nt: TGTGCCAGCAGTGACGGCTACTCCTACAATGAGCAGTTCTTC
CDR3aa: CASSDGYSYNEQFF
abundance: .
d_gene: .
j_gene: TRBJ2-1
v_gene: TRBV6-4